This record covers a single T cell receptor beta chain. Its matching antigen is unknown. An end of the junction differs from the germline gene, which may be a read error. This entry is derived from a study of T cell responses to AZD1222 COVID-19 vaccine. About the research overall: Recipients boosted at about 4 weeks or about 12 weeks are pooled. Study-level results: All repertoire sampling was performed exclusively after the peak T cell response.

Profiling relied on immunoSEQ multiplex PCR, and the TCRdb table lists in-frame clones only, not all of them. Found here are 110,000 to 150,000 clones, more than 85% of them singletons; the top ten hold about 9.1%. The receptor's source is an adult in good health. The sequenced sample was peripheral blood, obtained on day 0 of AZD1222 vaccination.

The CDR3 DNA is TGTGCCAACAGTTTAGCGGGGGAGAACACCGGGGAGCTGTTTTTT. It yields the protein CANSLAGENTGELFF. The chain is built from TRBV6-5 and TRBJ2-2, with TRBD2 matching over 9 bases. Germline CDR1 and CDR2: MNHEY and SVGAGI. This CDR3 contains 15 residues.